This T cell receptor (beta chain) stems from a study of blood T cell repertoires in COVID-19. As for the study in general: Samples of COVID-19 (acute and convalescent) were obtained from the United States, Italy and Spain. PBMCs, B-cell-depleted T cells, or T cells were the source of the cDNA or gDNA that made up the material.

Per the authors' pipeline: Estimation of nucleated cell counts was performed using reference gene primer amplification. Libraries were prepared by immunoSEQ multiplex PCR; TCRdb keeps only in-frame clonotypes and omits some of them. That table gives V, J and clone size, and the DNA gave D and trimming. The sample carries 130,000 to 150,000 clones, roughly 90% recorded once. The CDR3 runs to 16 residues. Germline loops: CDR1 MGHDK, CDR2 SYGVNS. With 4 bases removed from V and 0 bases from J, the gap between germline ends came to 15 bases. Sequencing used peripheral blood. The receptor comes from a human donor in a cohort sampled during active COVID-19. This rearrangement joins TRBV25-1 to TRBJ1-2; D might be TRBD1 (5 bases). CDR3 coding DNA: TGTGCCAGCAGTGCTAAGGGACTGCAAGCTAACTATGGCTACACCTTC. This translates into CASSAKGLQANYGYTF.